A selection of T cell receptor beta chains follows, all from one sample in a study of blood T cell repertoires in COVID-19. Repertoires were generated with immunoSEQ multiplex PCR, while TCRdb's copy carries only in-frame clones and drops some. The sample lists approximately 200,000 clones; about nine tenths were seen once. The sample consisted of peripheral blood. The receptors originated from a woman aged 45-59 years with acute or convalescent COVID-19. Each CDR3 is given with its conserved first and last residue. The D gene is left open where the match is weak. Rows give clone size only sometimes, using once, few, many, or a class for an expanded clone.

j_gene: TRBJ2-1; abundance: .; v_gene: TRBV5-1; d_gene: TRBD2; CDR3aa: CASSFGLAGASSYNEQFF; CDR3nt: TGCGCCAGCAGCTTCGGACTAGCGGGAGCCAGCTCCTACAATGAGCAGTTCTTC
j_gene: TRBJ2-1; abundance: .; v_gene: TRBV3-1/TRBV3-2; d_gene: .; CDR3aa: CASSQPALYNEQFF; CDR3nt: TGTGCCAGCAGCCAACCCGCCCTATACAATGAGCAGTTCTTC
j_gene: TRBJ2-5; abundance: .; v_gene: TRBV6-1; d_gene: TRBD1; CDR3aa: CASSEARGTGREETQYF; CDR3nt: TGTGCCAGCAGTGAAGCGAGGGGGACAGGGAGGGAGGAGACCCAGTACTTC
j_gene: TRBJ1-5; abundance: .; v_gene: TRBV19; d_gene: .; CDR3aa: CASSRGGSYGQPQHF; CDR3nt: TGTGCCAGTAGTAGAGGCGGAAGTTACGGTCAGCCCCAGCATTTT
j_gene: TRBJ1-2; abundance: .; v_gene: TRBV7-8; d_gene: .; CDR3aa: CASSFGQYGYTF; CDR3nt: TGTGCCAGCAGCTTCGGACAGTATGGCTACACCTTC
j_gene: TRBJ2-7; abundance: few; v_gene: TRBV24-1; d_gene: .; CDR3aa: CATSEPVTWQGSYEQYF; CDR3nt: TGTGCCACCAGTGAACCAGTCACGTGGCAGGGATCCTACGAGCAGTACTTC
j_gene: TRBJ2-1; abundance: .; v_gene: TRBV5-4; d_gene: TRBD2; CDR3aa: CASSLGLAGDNEQFF; CDR3nt: TGTGCCAGCAGCCTAGGACTAGCGGGCGACAATGAGCAGTTCTTC
j_gene: TRBJ1-5; abundance: few; v_gene: TRBV19; d_gene: .; CDR3aa: CASSIELWSNQPQHF; CDR3nt: TGTGCCAGTAGTATCGAGTTGTGGAGCAATCAGCCCCAGCATTTT
j_gene: TRBJ1-2; abundance: .; v_gene: TRBV7-2; d_gene: .; CDR3aa: CASSDGVYAGSGYTF; CDR3nt: TGTGCCAGCAGCGATGGGGTTTATGCGGGGTCTGGCTACACCTTC
j_gene: TRBJ1-3; abundance: once; v_gene: TRBV7-9; d_gene: .; CDR3aa: CASSLLTGPSSGNTIYF; CDR3nt: TGTGCCAGCAGCTTACTTACAGGACCCAGCTCTGGAAACACCATATATTTT
j_gene: TRBJ1-1; abundance: .; v_gene: TRBV11-3; d_gene: .; CDR3aa: CASSQESRVSTEAFF; CDR3nt: TGTGCCAGCAGCCAAGAGTCCAGGGTTTCGACTGAAGCTTTCTTT
j_gene: TRBJ1-4; abundance: few; v_gene: TRBV9; d_gene: .; CDR3aa: CASSPTGTINEKLFF; CDR3nt: TGTGCCAGCAGCCCAACAGGGACGATTAATGAAAAACTGTTTTTT
j_gene: TRBJ2-1; abundance: .; v_gene: TRBV7-9; d_gene: TRBD2; CDR3aa: CASSPPSGDSYNEQFF; CDR3nt: TGTGCCAGCAGCCCGCCTAGCGGGGACTCCTACAATGAGCAGTTCTTC
j_gene: TRBJ2-3; abundance: once; v_gene: TRBV29-1; d_gene: .; CDR3aa: CSARWQSTDTQYF; CDR3nt: TGCAGCGCCCGTTGGCAGAGCACAGATACGCAGTATTTT
j_gene: TRBJ2-4; abundance: .; v_gene: TRBV7-9; d_gene: TRBD1; CDR3aa: CASSLNRGSAKNIQYF; CDR3nt: TGTGCCAGCAGCTTAAACAGGGGGTCTGCCAAAAACATTCAGTACTTC
j_gene: TRBJ2-3; abundance: .; v_gene: TRBV4-3; d_gene: TRBD1; CDR3aa: CASSRGTGGLDTQYF; CDR3nt: TGCGCCAGCAGCCGGGGGACAGGGGGTCTAGATACGCAGTATTTT